Presented here are 9 T cell receptor beta chains from one specimen sequenced in a study of cytomegalovirus exposure and HLA in healthy donors. The PCR made use of 60 Vbeta and 13 Jbeta primers. The method was immunoSEQ multiplex PCR; TCRdb's version includes in-frame clones alone and lacks a portion of them. This table has about 120,000 clones, about 74% appearing once. The specimen sequenced was PBMCs. The receptors shown here come from a female donor in good health and CMV-seronegative.

V gene TRBV7-6 combines with J gene TRBJ1-6; TRBD1 is a possible D gene (5 bases). V was trimmed by 5 bases and J by 6 bases, leaving 8 bases between them. Germline lookup yields CDR1 SGHVS and CDR2 FNYEAQ. The CDR3 has 13 amino acids. CDR3 sequence: CASSPQGNSPLHF. CDR3 nucleotide sequence: TGTGCCAGCAGCCCCCAGGGTAATTCACCCCTCCACTTT. The full variable domain, in which reference TRBV7-6 and TRBJ1-6 provide the parts outside the CDR3, is GAGVSQSPRYKVTKRGQDVALRCDPISGHVSLYWYRQALGQGPEFLTYFNYEAQQDKSGLPNDRFSAERPEGSISTLTIQRTEQRDSAMYRCASSPQGNSPLHFGNGTRLTVT.

This sequence joins TRBV5-4 and TRBJ2-5, with 7 bases aligning to TRBD1. Gene TRBJ2-7 matches the end of the DNA better, so the J call may be wrong. The CDR3 is made up of 15 amino acids. Germline V gives CDR1 SGHNT, CDR2 YYREEE (reference sequence). The chain's CDR3 is CASSLATGATYEQYF. For the CDR3, the DNA is TGTGCCAGCAGCTTGGCCACAGGGGCCACCTACGAGCAGTACTTC.

This chain links TRBV4-2 with TRBJ1-6; D possibly corresponds to TRBD1 (5 bases). This CDR3 is built from 18 residues. V lost 0 bases, J lost 9 bases, and 21 bases lay in between. Germline V CDR1 and CDR2: LGHNA, YNFKEQ. The CDR3 DNA sequence: TGTGCCAGCAGCCAAGATCGGCGGCAGGGATTCGGTATTTCACCCCTCCACTTT. As protein: CASSQDRRQGFGISPLHF.

The chain uses TRBV5-1 and TRBJ1-2; D remains unclear. Germline V lookup: CDR1 SGHRS, CDR2 YFSETQ. The V end lost 4 bases, the J end lost 2 bases, and 9 bases lay between the germline ends. This CDR3 has 13 residues. CDR3 protein: CASSPDTNYGYTF. CDR3 sequence (DNA): TGCGCCAGCAGCCCCGACACCAACTATGGCTACACCTTC.

The V gene is TRBV7-9, the J gene TRBJ2-1, with a tentative D call TRBD2 (8 bases). Germline CDR1 reads SEHNR; CDR2 reads FQNEAQ (reference sequence). The CDR3 totals 14 residues. Trimming pared 5 bases from V and 6 bases from J, leaving 14 bases between. CDR3 loop: CASSREGASNEQFF. CDR3 nucleotides: TGTGCCAGCAGCCGGGAGGGGGCTAGCAATGAGCAGTTCTTC. The whole variable domain, remainder taken from reference TRBV7-9 and TRBJ2-1, is DTGVSQNPRHKITKRGQNVTFRCDPISEHNRLYWYRQTLGQGPEFLTYFQNEAQLEKSRLLSDRFSAERPKGSFSTLEIQRTEQGDSAMYLCASSREGASNEQFFGPGTRLTVL.

The chain couples TRBV15 to TRBJ1-5; D is unclear. This CDR3 spans 15 amino acids. Germline V CDR1 and CDR2: LNHNV, YYDKDF (reference sequence). The V end lost 0 bases, the J end lost 4 bases, and 10 bases lay between the germline ends. CDR3 in DNA: TGTGCCACCAGCAGAGATCTAGAAGAGAATCAGCCCCAGCATTTT. Translation gives CATSRDLEENQPQHF.

CDR3 in amino acids: CASSPRSGGIYNEQFF. DNA of the CDR3: TGTGCCAGCAGTCCAAGGAGCGGGGGAATTTACAATGAGCAGTTCTTC. The chain couples TRBV27 to TRBJ2-1; TRBD2 aligns across 8 bases. The ends lost 5 bases at V and 4 bases at J; junction bases unmatched: 10. Germline CDR1 MNHEY, CDR2 SMNVEV (reference sequence). The CDR3 extends over 16 amino acids.

V and J are TRBV11-2 and TRBJ2-5; D remains ambiguous. The CDR3 has 14 amino acids. V gave up 5 bases and J gave up 1 base, with 11 bases separating them. Germline V gene lookup returns CDR1 SGHAT and CDR2 FQNNGV. DNA for the CDR3: TGTGCCAGCAGCGCCGCTAGGATCCAAGAGACCCAGTACTTC. It specifies CASSAARIQETQYF.

The chain has TRBV9 and TRBJ2-7; D is perhaps TRBD1 (6 bases). The CDR3 spans 16 residues. The V end lost 4 bases, the J end lost 4 bases, and 21 bases lay between the germline ends. Germline CDR1 is SGDLS and CDR2 is YYNGEE. CDR3 nucleotides: TGTGCCAGCAGCTCTCGCACGGACAGAGGGGGTTACGAGCAGTACTTC. It encodes CASSSRTDRGGYEQYF.